This T cell receptor beta chain emerged from a study of blood T cell repertoires in COVID-19. V trimming: 0 bases; J trimming: 3 bases; junction bases outside the gene matches: 5. There are 15 residues in the CDR3. Germline values: CDR1 SGHTS, CDR2 YDEGEE. Clones were sequenced by immunoSEQ multiplex PCR, and TCRdb holds only the in-frame ones, with some missing. The sample has 100,000 or so clones, around 93% seen once. V gene TRBV5-8 combines with J gene TRBJ1-1, with TRBD1 matching 7 bases. The sample taken for sequencing was peripheral blood. The TCR originated in a human donor with active COVID-19. The donor label of this sample is uncertain. The CDR3 loop is CASSLVAGGHTEAFF. The CDR3 DNA is TGTGCCAGCAGCTTGGTAGCAGGGGGGCACACTGAAGCTTTCTTT.